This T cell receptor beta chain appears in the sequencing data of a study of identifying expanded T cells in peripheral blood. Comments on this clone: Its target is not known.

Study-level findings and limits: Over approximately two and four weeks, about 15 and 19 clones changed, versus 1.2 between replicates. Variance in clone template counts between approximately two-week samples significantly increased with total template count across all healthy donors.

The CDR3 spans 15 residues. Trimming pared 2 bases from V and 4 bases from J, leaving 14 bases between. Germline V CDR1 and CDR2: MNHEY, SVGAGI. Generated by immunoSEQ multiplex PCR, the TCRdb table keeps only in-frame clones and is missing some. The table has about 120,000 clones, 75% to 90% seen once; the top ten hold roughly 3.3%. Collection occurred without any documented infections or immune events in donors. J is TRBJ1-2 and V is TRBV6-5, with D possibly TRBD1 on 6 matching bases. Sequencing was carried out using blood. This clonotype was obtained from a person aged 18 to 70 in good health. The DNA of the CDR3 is TGTGCCAGCAGTTACGGGGGCAGGGGCGTCTATGGCTACACCTTC. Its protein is CASSYGGRGVYGYTF.